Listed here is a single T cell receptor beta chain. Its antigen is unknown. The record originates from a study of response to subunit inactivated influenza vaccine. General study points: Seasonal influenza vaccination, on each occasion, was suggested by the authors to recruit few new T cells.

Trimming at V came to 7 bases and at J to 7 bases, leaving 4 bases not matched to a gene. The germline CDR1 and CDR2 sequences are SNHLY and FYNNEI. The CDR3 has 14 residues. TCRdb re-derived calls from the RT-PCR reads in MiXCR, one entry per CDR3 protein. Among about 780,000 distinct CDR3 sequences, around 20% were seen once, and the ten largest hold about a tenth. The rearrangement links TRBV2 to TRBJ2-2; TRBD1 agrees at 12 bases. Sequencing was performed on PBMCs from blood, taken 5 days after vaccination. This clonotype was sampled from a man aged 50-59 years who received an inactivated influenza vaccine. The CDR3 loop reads CASTGTGGFGELFF. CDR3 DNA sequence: TGTGCCAGCACCGGGACAGGGGGCTTCGGGGAGCTGTTTTTT.